This TCR beta chain was retrieved from a study of chemoradiotherapy in HPV16-positive cancers. This clone was counted once. Antigen specificity is unknown. This CDR3 has 13 residues. Trimming stripped 6 bases from V and 3 bases from J, with 11 bases between. Per the germline V gene, CDR1 is MNHEY and CDR2 is SVGAGI. Notes on the study in general: Candidate HPV-specific clones and E7-related TCR motifs grew in tumor during treatment.

Data came from immunoSEQ multiplex PCR; TCRdb stores just in-frame clones and leaves some out. The sample consists of about 53,000 clones, under 95% of them appearing once. The chain has TRBV6-5 and TRBJ1-2; tentatively, D is TRBD1 (6 bases). The origin of this receptor is a human donor with HPV-associated anogenital cancer. Sequences were derived from blood, sampled from a patient who underwent chemoradiotherapy. The DNA for the CDR3 is TGTGCCAGCAGCCCCGGACAGTACTATGGCTACACCTTC. Protein product: CASSPGQYYGYTF.